This TCR beta chain was sequenced in a study of T cell repertoires in ileal Crohn's disease. Trimming stripped 0 bases from V and 4 bases from J, with 13 bases between. The CDR3 sequence is 16 residues long. Germline lookup yields CDR1 MNHNS and CDR2 SASEGT. The data were produced by immunoSEQ multiplex PCR, yet TCRdb's version contains in-frame clones alone and is incomplete. The table lists approximately 15,000 clones, under 80% of them singletons. The J gene is TRBJ1-5, the V gene TRBV6-1; D is unclear. The receptor comes from an adult with Crohn's disease. The sequencing sample was made of ileal tissue. The CDR3 reads CASSEAFWSTNQPQHF. The CDR3 DNA reads as TGTGCCAGCAGTGAAGCGTTCTGGTCCACTAATCAGCCCCAGCATTTT.